This TCR beta chain was recovered during a study of graft-versus-host responses after intestinal transplantation. Whole-study context: Each of the recipients got a multivisceral, liver-intestinal, or isolated intestinal transplant. The study's findings and limits: GvH clones occurred in recipient marrow; some first appeared in ileum or blood. Some patients had graft-donor T cell macrochimerism, and their allografts showed high graft-versus-host to host-versus-graft clonal ratios. Declines in HvG clones occurring early post-transplant were associated with peak circulating GvH clone levels.

TCRdb keeps only in-frame clones here, not all; method: immunoSEQ multiplex PCR. The data show tens of thousands of clones, roughly nine tenths seen once. CDR1 is LNHDA, CDR2 SQIVND, per germline (reference sequence). V dropped 5 bases and J dropped 6; count of bases not matched to a gene: 5. CDR3 length equals 14 residues. Of note for this clone: The antigen remains undetermined.

The TCR comes from a human donor who received an intestinal transplant. V gene TRBV19 combines with J gene TRBJ2-4, with 9 bases lining up with TRBD2. The sample consisted of unstimulated CD8+ T cells sorted from spleen or lymph node cells, taken before intestinal transplant. CDR3 protein: CASSPSAGGNIQYF. CDR3 coding DNA: TGTGCCAGTAGTCCCTCAGCGGGGGGAAACATTCAGTACTTC.